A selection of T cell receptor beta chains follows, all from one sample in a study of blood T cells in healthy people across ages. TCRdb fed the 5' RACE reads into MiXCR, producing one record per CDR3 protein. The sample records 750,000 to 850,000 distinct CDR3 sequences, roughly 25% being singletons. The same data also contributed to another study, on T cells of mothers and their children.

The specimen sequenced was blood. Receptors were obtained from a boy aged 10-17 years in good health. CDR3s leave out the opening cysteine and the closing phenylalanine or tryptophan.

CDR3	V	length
SASEGLAGLEQY	TRBV20-1	12
ASSQEGNNEKLF	TRBV4-1	12
AGNLGVAKNIQY	TRBV2	12
ASSQDRDRVYEQY	TRBV4-3	13
SVTSTTGYTEGRGAF	TRBV29-1	15
ATALRDRVDNEQF	TRBV24-1	13
ASSLGFTDTQY	TRBV12-3/TRBV12-4	11
ASSWGNAGELF	TRBV6-5	11
SATGLAGEQETQY	TRBV20-1	13
ASSLPLGNQPQH	TRBV28	12
ASSRDSNSPLH	TRBV18	11
ASSYSQRDQRRETQY	TRBV6-2/TRBV6-3	15
SAVGTAPNNEQF	TRBV29-1	12